Listed here is a single T cell receptor (beta chain). The data are from a study of blood T cell repertoires in COVID-19. Across the whole study: The origin of the acute and convalescent COVID-19 samples was the United States, Italy and Spain. From T cells, B-cell-depleted T cells, or PBMCs came the material, which was cDNA or gDNA.

TCRdb keeps only in-frame clones here, not all; method: immunoSEQ multiplex PCR. The sample has 210,000 or so clones, 90% seen once. The TCR originated in a man aged 45-65 years with acute or convalescent COVID-19. Sequencing input: peripheral blood.

The CDR3 sequence is CAWSVGQGSEQYF. DNA for the CDR3: TGTGCCTGGAGTGTAGGGCAGGGATCCGAGCAGTACTTC. This chain joins TRBV30 and TRBJ2-7; perhaps TRBD1 as D (5 bases). CDR3 length: 13 residues. The germline CDR1 and CDR2 sequences are GTSNPN and SVGIG (reference sequence). V lost 0 bases, J lost 6 bases, and 12 bases lay in between. The full variable domain, with the rest looked up from reference TRBV30 and TRBJ2-7, is SQTIHQWPATLVQPVGSPLSLECTVEGTSNPNLYWYRQAAGRGLQLLFYSVGIGQISSEVPQNLSASRPQDRQFILSSKKLLLSDSGFYLCAWSVGQGSEQYFGPGTRLTVT.